These T cell receptor beta chains were read from a single sample in a study of cytomegalovirus exposure and HLA in healthy donors. Profiling relied on immunoSEQ multiplex PCR, and the TCRdb table lists in-frame clones only, not all of them. The sample shows about 140,000 clones, roughly 73% of them seen only once. The specimen sequenced was PBMCs. All receptors come from a female donor in good health and CMV-seronegative. Each CDR3 is given with its conserved first and last residue. A D gene is named only where the DNA matches it firmly. The size field is filled for only some rows; it gives once, few, many or a size class.

D | size | J | V | DNA | CDR3
TRBD2 | . | TRBJ2-1 | TRBV6-1 | TGTGCCAGCAGTGAAGGGACTAGTAATGAGCAGTTCTTC | CASSEGTSNEQFF
. | . | TRBJ2-5 | TRBV7-9 | TGTGCCAGCAGCCCAAAGACGAGACTCTCGGAGACCCAGTACTTC | CASSPKTRLSETQYF
TRBD2 | once | TRBJ2-7 | TRBV27 | TGTGCCAGCAGTTTAGCGGGAGGGCCGGGTGAGCAGTACTTC | CASSLAGGPGEQYF
. | . | TRBJ1-2 | TRBV11-2 | TGTGCCAGCAGCTTAAACCAGGGGAACGTCGACTATGGCTACACCTTC | CASSLNQGNVDYGYTF
TRBD1 | . | TRBJ2-7 | TRBV18 | TGTGCCAGCTCACCATTACCGGGGGGTGACAGGGGGTCCGCCTACGAGCAGTACTTC | CASSPLPGGDRGSAYEQYF
. | few | TRBJ1-2 | TRBV19 | TGTGCCAGTCGGAGTCCTACCGTCTATGGCTACACCTTC | CASRSPTVYGYTF
. | . | TRBJ2-5 | TRBV7-6 | TGTGCCAGCAGCACAGCCCCGAGTGAGACCCAGTACTTC | CASSTAPSETQYF
TRBD1 | . | TRBJ2-7 | TRBV7-9 | TGTGCCAGCAGCCAGAGCCGGGACAGGGATCCGTACGAGCAGTACTTC | CASSQSRDRDPYEQYF
TRBD1 | . | TRBJ2-5 | TRBV7-3 | TGTGCCAGCAGTCGACAGGGGCAAGAGACCCAGTACTTC | CASSRQGQETQYF
TRBD2 | . | TRBJ2-1 | TRBV2 | TGTGCCAGCAGTAGTCTAGCGGGAGAGTGGGTGAGTGGTGAGCAGTTCTTC | CASSSLAGEWVSGEQFF
. | few | TRBJ2-7 | TRBV4-2 | TGTGCCAGCAGCCAAGATAGTGCACCGTACGAGCAGTACTTC | CASSQDSAPYEQYF
TRBD1 | . | TRBJ1-5 | TRBV6-5 | TGTGCCAGCAGTGGAAGGACAGGTTACAATCAGCCCCAGCATTTT | CASSGRTGYNQPQHF
TRBD1 | . | TRBJ1-2 | TRBV6-1 | TGTGCCAGCAGTGGACAGGGGGGCTATGGCTACACCTTC | CASSGQGGYGYTF
. | few | TRBJ1-1 | TRBV7-9 | TGTGCCAGCAGCCCTAGTGAAAAGGACAGCTTAAATTTT | CASSPSEKDSLNF
. | . | TRBJ1-1 | TRBV7-9 | TGTTCCAGCAGCTTACAGGCCCTAAGAGCTTTCTTT | CSSSLQALRAFF
. | . | TRBJ2-7 | TRBV4-1 | TGCGCCAGCAGCCAAGAAATCGACAGCCGCGCCTACGAGCAGTACTTC | CASSQEIDSRAYEQYF
TRBD1 | once | TRBJ1-2 | TRBV7-9 | TGTGCCAGCAGCGTCGGGACAGTCAATGGCTACACCTTC | CASSVGTVNGYTF
TRBD2 | . | TRBJ2-2 | TRBV7-2 | TGTGCCAGCTCACCCATAGCGGGGAGGACCGGGGAGCTGTTTTTT | CASSPIAGRTGELFF
. | . | TRBJ2-5 | TRBV5-4 | TGTGCCAGCAGCTTGGGGCCGGAGGGAGAGACCCAGTACTTC | CASSLGPEGETQYF
TRBD1 | . | TRBJ2-3 | TRBV28 | TGTGCCAGCAGTTGGGACAGAAGCACAGATACGCAGTATTTT | CASSWDRSTDTQYF
. | . | TRBJ2-3 | TRBV6-6 | TGTGCCAGCAGTTACTCGATAACGACAGGCACAGATACGCAGTATTTT | CASSYSITTGTDTQYF
. | . | TRBJ1-5 | TRBV19 | TGTGCCAGTAGTGTGGCCTTCCCTAGCAATCAGCCCCAGCATTTT | CASSVAFPSNQPQHF
TRBD1 | . | TRBJ1-2 | TRBV10-3 | TGTGCCATCAGTTGGCAGGGGGCAGGTGGCTACACCTTC | CAISWQGAGGYTF
. | . | TRBJ1-2 | TRBV7-8 | TGTGCCAGCAGCTTCACGACGGGGAATGGCGGCTACACCTTC | CASSFTTGNGGYTF
TRBD2 | . | TRBJ2-7 | TRBV11-3 | TGTGCCAGCAGCTTAGTGTCGGGAGGCTACGAGCAGTACTTC | CASSLVSGGYEQYF
. | . | TRBJ1-3 | TRBV5-1 | TGCGCCAGCAGCTTGGCTAACAGTCGCTCTGGAAACACCATATATTTT | CASSLANSRSGNTIYF
. | . | TRBJ2-5 | TRBV2 | TGTGCCAGCAGGGGGACTTGGACTCCCGAGACCCAGTACTTC | CASRGTWTPETQYF
TRBD1 | few | TRBJ1-1 | TRBV19 | TGTGCCAGTAACCTAGGACAGGGGGCTGAAGCTTTCTTT | CASNLGQGAEAFF
. | . | TRBJ1-4 | TRBV28 | TGTGCCAGCACGACAGTCAATGAAAAACTGTTTTTT | CASTTVNEKLFF
. | . | TRBJ2-7 | TRBV6-1 | TGTGCCAGCAGTGAAAGGACAGCTCAAGAGCAGTACTTC | CASSERTAQEQYF
. | . | TRBJ1-5 | TRBV6-5 | TGTGCCAGCAGTTTACACCGACAGGGCAATCAGCCCCAGCATTTT | CASSLHRQGNQPQHF
TRBD2 | . | TRBJ2-1 | TRBV27 | TGTGCCAGCCATCCTCGAGCGGGGGGGGCCCATGAGCAGTTCTTC | CASHPRAGGAHEQFF
TRBD1 | . | TRBJ2-7 | TRBV4-1 | TGCGCCAGCAGCCATGGACAGGGAGGAACCTACGAGCAGTACTTC | CASSHGQGGTYEQYF
. | . | TRBJ2-7 | TRBV29-1 | TGCAAGCAGGAGGCGGCATACGAGCAGTACTTC | CKQEAAYEQYF
. | . | TRBJ2-1 | TRBV9 | TGTGCCAGCAGCGTAGGCCCCGGGAGTCCGGCGTCCAATGAGCAGTTCTTC | CASSVGPGSPASNEQFF
. | . | TRBJ2-7 | TRBV2 | TGTGCCAGCAAAGACAGAGTCTACGAGCAGTACTTC | CASKDRVYEQYF
. | . | TRBJ2-3 | TRBV28 | TGTGCCAGCAGTTTACTGACAGATACGCAGTATTTT | CASSLLTDTQYF
TRBD2 | once | TRBJ2-7 | TRBV5-1 | TGCGCCAGCAGCTTGGTTCCGGGAGGCCCCTACGAGCAGTACTTC | CASSLVPGGPYEQYF
TRBD1 | once | TRBJ2-7 | TRBV27 | TGTGCCAGCAGTTTATCGGGGACAGGGCTGACTGAGCAGTACTTC | CASSLSGTGLTEQYF
. | . | TRBJ1-1 | TRBV6-5 | TGTGCCAGCAGTTACTCGCGAGTAGGGGCGAGCACTGAAGCTTTCTTT | CASSYSRVGASTEAFF
TRBD1 | . | TRBJ1-3 | TRBV6-5 | TGTGCCAGCAGTTACTCGCGGGACAGGGCTGGAAACACCATATATTTT | CASSYSRDRAGNTIYF
TRBD1 | once | TRBJ2-7 | TRBV7-7 | TGTGCTAGCAGCTTACAGTCGGGACAGCACTACGAGCAGTACTTC | CASSLQSGQHYEQYF
. | . | TRBJ2-1 | TRBV21-1 | TGTGCCAGCAATGCACTAGCGGGGGGCCCGAGCTCCTACAATGAGCAGTTCTTC | CASNALAGGPSSYNEQFF
. | . | TRBJ2-5 | TRBV19 | TGTGCCAGTTCCCAGGACCAAGAGACCCAGTACTTC | CASSQDQETQYF
. | . | TRBJ2-3 | TRBV5-6 | TGTGCCAGCAGCTTGGACACCAATCCTAGCACAGATACGCAGTATTTT | CASSLDTNPSTDTQYF
. | . | TRBJ2-7 | TRBV27 | TGTGCCAGCAGCCAGGGGTATTGGAACGAGCAGTACTTC | CASSQGYWNEQYF
TRBD2 | . | TRBJ2-1 | TRBV7-6 | TGTGCCAGCAGCTTAATACTAGCGGGGGAAAATGAGCAGTTCTTC | CASSLILAGENEQFF
. | . | TRBJ2-7 | TRBV25-1 | TGTGCCAGCAGTGAAGCCGGAGCCTACGAGCAGTACTTC | CASSEAGAYEQYF
TRBD1 | . | TRBJ1-4 | TRBV7-3 | TGTGCCAGCAGCTTAGCGGGGGGGACAGGCACTGAAAAACTGTTTTTT | CASSLAGGTGTEKLFF